Listed here are 2 T cell receptor beta chains from one sample, sequenced in a study of shared clonotypes between healthy human individuals (dated by TCRdb to 2018 to 2021). Library generation was performed with the immunoSEQ multiplex PCR assay. TCRdb carries this immuneACCESS record with in-frame sequences only. Its versions omit some clonotypes, under half of them owing to an unresolved V gene in the studies checked, with the rest unexplained. The sample table holds 550,000 to 700,000 clones, of which about three quarters were seen once. The ten largest clones represent around 1.8% of the sample. Material: memory CD4+ T cells sorted from blood. Explained via the paper, the cell subset or site label denotes: CD45RA-negative fraction. The receptor set was obtained from a woman aged 25 to 39 in good health.

The chain joins TRBV7-6 to TRBJ1-2, with D unclear. The CDR3 runs 12 residues. Trimming stripped 3 bases from V and 8 bases from J, with 10 bases between. From germline, CDR1 is SGHVS and CDR2 FNYEAQ. The CDR3 sequence is CASSFPGGGYTF. The DNA for the CDR3 is TGTGCCAGCAGCTTCCCGGGAGGGGGCTACACCTTC.

The chain combines TRBV28 with TRBJ2-1; the D gene is possibly TRBD1 (5 bases). The length of the CDR3 is 14 residues. Germline V lookup: CDR1 MDHEN, CDR2 SYDVKM. The V gene lost 4 bases and the J gene lost 7 bases, with 14 bases spanning the gap. The CDR3 DNA reads as TGTGCCAGCAGTTCGCGGACACTTTTGAATGAGCAGTTCTTC. Protein product: CASSSRTLLNEQFF.